Given below is one T cell receptor (beta chain) in context. Its matching antigen is unknown. This entry comes from a study of OX40 agonist ivuxolimab in advanced cancers. Findings and limits, study-wide: Some patients who did not respond also had low normalized T-cell clonal expansion.

V was clipped by 0 bases and J by 7 bases, with 10 bases between them. The CDR3 has 15 residues. Germline CDR1 SGHAT, CDR2 FQNNGV. Measured with immunoSEQ multiplex PCR; TCRdb has only the in-frame clones, and not every one. The sample yields 85,000 to 100,000 clones, 85% to 90% seen once. This specimen consisted of CD4+ or CD8+ T cells sorted from blood, obtained in a trial of the OX40 agonist ivuxolimab. The origin of this receptor is an adult with an advanced solid tumor such as melanoma, head and neck, liver or kidney cancer. The chain recombines TRBV11-2 with TRBJ1-6; maybe TRBD1 (5 bases). The CDR3 sequence: CASSLEGVGNSPLHF. CDR3 in DNA: TGTGCCAGCAGCTTAGAAGGGGTTGGGAATTCACCCCTCCACTTT.